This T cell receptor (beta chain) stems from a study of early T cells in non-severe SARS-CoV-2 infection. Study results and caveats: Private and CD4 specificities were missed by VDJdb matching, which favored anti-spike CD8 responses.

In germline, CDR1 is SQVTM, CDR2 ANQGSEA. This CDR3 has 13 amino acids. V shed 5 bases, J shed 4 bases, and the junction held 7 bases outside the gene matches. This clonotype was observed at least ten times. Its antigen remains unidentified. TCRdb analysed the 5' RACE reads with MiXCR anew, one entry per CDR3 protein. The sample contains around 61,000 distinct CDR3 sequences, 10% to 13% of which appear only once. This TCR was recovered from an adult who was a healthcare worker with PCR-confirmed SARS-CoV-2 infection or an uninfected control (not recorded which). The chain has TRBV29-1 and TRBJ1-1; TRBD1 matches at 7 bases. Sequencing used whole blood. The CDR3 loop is CSVWRGLGTEAFF. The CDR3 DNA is TGCAGCGTTTGGAGGGGGCTGGGCACTGAAGCTTTCTTT.